This entry concerns a single TCR beta chain. The antigen remains undetermined. J was trimmed by 7 bases and V by 1 base; bases with no gene match: 8. CDR1 GTSNPN and CDR2 SVGIG come from the germline V gene (reference sequence). CDR3 size: 15 residues. Some clones are missing from TCRdb's copy, which holds only in-frame ones; the method was immunoSEQ multiplex PCR. The profile shows 60,000 to 75,000 clones, over 75% of them singletons. The sample originates from a study of cytotoxic CD8 clonotypes in ibrutinib-treated CLL. Overall study: Among patients, some 24 responded partially and 2 completely; 15 or so then stayed remitted and about 12 progressed after median 68 months. Each sample contained, on average, about 250,000 productive templates and roughly 100,000 productive rearrangements.

Study conclusions and caveats: Sustained-remission patients were sampled at different times than progressing patients were.

Sequences were derived from PBMCs, sampled after 12 months of ibrutinib treatment. J is TRBJ2-1 and V is TRBV30, with 9 bases matching TRBD2. The receptor was isolated from a human donor with chronic lymphocytic leukemia. CDR3 sequence reads: CAWSELAGANNEQFF. The CDR3 DNA reads TGTGCCTGGAGTGAATTAGCGGGAGCGAATAATGAGCAGTTCTTC.